The 20 T cell receptor beta chains presented below share a single source sample, sequenced in a study of cytomegalovirus exposure and HLA in healthy donors. The PCR used 60 Vbeta and 13 Jbeta primers. Method: immunoSEQ multiplex PCR; TCRdb's copy keeps in-frame clones and lacks some. This sample carries 150,000 to 200,000 clones, over 80% of them seen once, and the ten largest clones take 4.5% to 5.5%. Sequenced: PBMCs. The receptors originated from a woman between 45 and 60 years old in good health and CMV-seropositive.

The rearrangement joins TRBV4-2 to TRBJ2-5; the match to TRBD2 covers 9 bases. Germline lookup yields CDR1 LGHNA and CDR2 YNFKEQ. Trimming took 3 bases from V and 5 from J; bases not matched to a gene: 7. The CDR3 consists of 15 residues. CDR3 bases: TGTGCCAGCAGCCATCGCGCGGGGGGGATGGAGACCCAGTACTTC. Amino acid sequence: CASSHRAGGMETQYF.

This clone was seen more than once but under ten times. The rearrangement joins TRBV5-1 to TRBJ1-1, with a possible D match to TRBD1 (5 bases). The CDR3 runs 15 residues. Per the germline V gene, CDR1 is SGHRS and CDR2 is YFSETQ. V dropped 1 base and J dropped 5 bases, with 15 bases sitting between them. The CDR3 region is CASSLIGGGETEAFF. In DNA form, the CDR3 reads TGCGCCAGCAGCTTGATTGGGGGAGGTGAAACTGAAGCTTTCTTT. Full variable domain (missing parts from reference TRBV5-1 and TRBJ1-1): KAGVTQTPRYLIKTRGQQVTLSCSPISGHRSVSWYQQTPGQGLQFLFEYFSETQRNKGNFPGRFSGRQFSNSRSEMNVSTLELGDSALYLCASSLIGGGETEAFFGQGTRLTVV.

The chain's CDR3 is CAISATGGASTEAFF. DNA of the CDR3: TGTGCCATCAGTGCCACGGGGGGGGCGTCAACTGAAGCTTTCTTT. The chain joins TRBV10-3 to TRBJ1-1; weak D call: TRBD1 (6 bases). This CDR3 contains 15 residues. V lost 4 bases to trimming and J lost 5 bases, with 17 bases between them. Germline V gene lookup returns CDR1 ENHRY and CDR2 SYGVKD.

The rearrangement joins TRBV19 to TRBJ1-6; 9 bases agree with TRBD1. The CDR3 runs to 16 residues. J gave up 3 bases and V 1 base, and 1 base lay outside the gene matches. Per the germline V gene, CDR1 is LNHDA and CDR2 is SQIVND (reference sequence). This CDR3 is CASSIVTGGYNSPLHF. The CDR3 bases are TGTGCCAGTAGTATAGTGACAGGGGGCTATAATTCACCCCTCCACTTT.

There are a few counts of this clone. The V and J genes are TRBV5-1 and TRBJ2-7; tentative D call: TRBD2 (5 bases). V dropped 5 bases and J dropped 3 bases, with 9 bases sitting between them. The CDR3 covers 12 residues. In germline, CDR1 is SGHRS, CDR2 YFSETQ. This CDR3 reads CASRAEGYEQYF. The CDR3 DNA reads as TGCGCCAGCAGGGCTGAGGGCTACGAGCAGTACTTC.

The chain has TRBV19 and TRBJ2-3, with 13 bases aligning to TRBD2. The V gene end was trimmed by 6 bases and the J gene end by 2 bases; junction bases not matched to a gene: 2. The CDR3 has 15 residues. The germline V gene has CDR1 LNHDA and CDR2 SQIVND (reference sequence). This CDR3 reads CASSGTSGITDTQYF. CDR3 DNA sequence: TGTGCCAGTAGCGGGACTAGCGGGATCACAGATACGCAGTATTTT.

This clone has a single count. The chain carries TRBV30 and TRBJ1-5; no firm D call. Trimming stripped 1 base from V and 2 bases from J, with 12 bases between. The CDR3 sequence is 15 residues long. The germline CDR1 and CDR2 sequences are GTSNPN and SVGIG (reference sequence). CDR3 sequence reads: CAWSAHLGGNQPQHF. For the CDR3, the DNA is TGTGCCTGGAGTGCGCACCTGGGAGGCAATCAGCCCCAGCATTTT.

This chain links TRBV5-1 with TRBJ2-7; TRBD1 agrees at 11 bases. This CDR3 comprises 14 residues. V trimming: 4 bases; J trimming: 5 bases; junction bases outside the gene matches: 5. Germline V CDR1 and CDR2: SGHRS, YFSETQ. The CDR3 loop reads CASSLGQGAHEQYF. In nucleotides, the CDR3 is TGCGCCAGCAGCCTAGGACAGGGGGCCCACGAGCAGTACTTC.

The V gene is TRBV2, the J gene TRBJ1-4; the D gene is possibly TRBD1 (5 bases). The ends were cut back, 6 bases at V and 5 bases at J, with 16 bases in the middle. The CDR3 has 15 residues. CDR1 is SNHLY, CDR2 FYNNEI, per germline. The CDR3 region is CASSAIVGANEKLFF. Here the CDR3 DNA reads TGTGCCAGCAGCGCCATAGTAGGGGCGAATGAAAAACTGTTTTTT.

With respect to this clone: A read error may account for a junction end that differs from germline. The chain recombines TRBV7-8 with TRBJ1-6; maybe TRBD1 (6 bases). The CDR3 sequence is 15 residues long. Germline V gives CDR1 SGHVS, CDR2 FQNEAQ. CDR3: CASSLVGRGNAPLHF. The CDR3, as DNA: TGTGCCAGCAGCTTAGTCGGCAGGGGTAATGCACCCCTCCACTTT.

The J gene is TRBJ2-1, the V gene TRBV19; TRBD2 aligns across 7 bases. The CDR3 contains 16 residues. V lost 4 bases, J lost 6 bases, and 12 bases stayed unmatched. The germline gives CDR1 LNHDA, CDR2 SQIVND (reference sequence). The CDR3 coding sequence is TGTGCCAGTAGTAAAACAGGCGGGGGAGTTCGCAATGAGCAGTTCTTC. Its protein product is CASSKTGGGVRNEQFF. Based on the CDR3 plus reference TRBV19 and TRBJ2-1, the full variable domain is DGGITQSPKYLFRKEGQNVTLSCEQNLNHDAMYWYRQDPGQGLRLIYYSQIVNDFQKGDIAEGYSVSREKKESFPLTVTSAQKNPTAFYLCASSKTGGGVRNEQFFGPGTRLTVL.

The chain uses TRBV5-1 and TRBJ2-7, with TRBD2 matching over 7 bases. There are 13 residues in the CDR3. V shed 4 bases and J 5 bases; nucleotides not matched to a gene: 6. In germline, CDR1 is SGHRS, CDR2 YFSETQ. The chain's CDR3 is CASSELLANEQYF. The CDR3 DNA sequence: TGCGCCAGCAGCGAGCTACTAGCGAACGAGCAGTACTTC.

V gene TRBV15 combines with J gene TRBJ2-5; 9 bases map to TRBD2. Germline CDR1 is LNHNV and CDR2 is YYDKDF (reference sequence). After removal of 5 bases from V and 5 bases from J, the junction contained 6 bases not matched to a gene. This CDR3 comprises 14 residues. The CDR3 coding sequence is TGTGCCACCAGCGCTCCTAGCGGGATGGAGACCCAGTACTTC. Its protein is CATSAPSGMETQYF.

The chain recombines TRBV7-9 with TRBJ2-3; no clear D. CDR1 is SEHNR and CDR2 is FQNEAQ in the germline V gene (reference sequence). V dropped 1 base and J dropped 10 bases, with 9 bases sitting between them. This CDR3 comprises 12 residues. DNA for the CDR3: TGTGCCAGCAGCTTAGACGAGGTGGCGCAGTATTTT. Translated: CASSLDEVAQYF.

The chain links TRBV30 to TRBJ1-4; maybe TRBD1 (5 bases). The germline CDR1 and CDR2 sequences are GTSNPN and SVGIG (reference sequence). Trimming shortened V by 2 bases and J by 8 bases, and 9 bases separated the two germline ends. This CDR3 region has 12 residues. In nucleotides, the CDR3 is TGTGCCTGGAGTCCAAGGGGCGAAAAACTGTTTTTT. Its protein is CAWSPRGEKLFF.

The genes are TRBV6-1 and TRBJ1-2; D is unclear. Germline CDR1 is MNHNS and CDR2 is SASEGT. Trimming pared 7 bases from V and 2 bases from J, leaving 14 bases between. The CDR3 consists of 14 residues. The CDR3 coding sequence is TGTGCCAGCATTCCGCGACAATTCAACTATGGCTACACCTTC. The encoded protein is CASIPRQFNYGYTF.

The chain is built from TRBV27 and TRBJ2-1; 7 positions agree with TRBD2. Trimming at V came to 2 bases and at J to 3 bases, leaving 1 base not matched to a gene. This CDR3 comprises 14 residues. The germline gives CDR1 MNHEY, CDR2 SMNVEV (reference sequence). In DNA, the CDR3 is TGTGCCAGCAGTTTACAGCGGGACTACAATGAGCAGTTCTTC. It specifies CASSLQRDYNEQFF.

The rearrangement links TRBV7-2 to TRBJ1-1; D is undetermined. The CDR3 runs to 13 residues. The germline V gene encodes CDR1 SGHTA and CDR2 FQGNSA. V was clipped by 4 bases and J by 4 bases, with 10 bases between them. The CDR3 sequence: CASSYPASTEAFF. The CDR3 nucleotides are TGTGCCAGCAGCTACCCCGCGAGCACTGAAGCTTTCTTT.

This clone was seen more than once but under ten times. The chain combines TRBV7-8 with TRBJ2-7; 8 bases map to TRBD1. Germline-derived CDR1 and CDR2 are SGHVS and FQNEAQ. This CDR3 is 15 amino acids long. Trimming took 8 bases from V and 2 from J; bases not matched to a gene: 11. CDR3 in amino acids: CASRSGGTQTYEQYF. The CDR3 DNA reads as TGTGCCAGCCGTTCAGGGGGCACCCAGACCTACGAGCAGTACTTC.

CDR3 sequence reads: CASSVGHSSYEQYF. CDR3 nucleotides: TGTGCCAGCAGCGTAGGACACAGCTCCTACGAGCAGTACTTC. This chain connects TRBV9 to TRBJ2-7; no reliable D call. V lost 0 bases and J 0 bases, leaving 7 bases between the germline ends. The CDR3 has 14 residues. Germline CDR1 and CDR2: SGDLS and YYNGEE.